These T cell receptor beta chains were read from a single sample in a study of beta chain features in type 1 diabetes. Some clones are missing from TCRdb's copy, which holds only in-frame ones; the method was immunoSEQ multiplex PCR. The sample has under 300,000 clones; approximately 10% are singletons. What was sequenced was naive CD4+ T cells from blood. The source is a man aged 25-40 years with type 1 diabetes. Each CDR3 is given with its conserved first and last residue. Fields, in order: CDR3 DNA, CDR3 protein, V gene, D gene, J gene, clone size. The D gene is left open where the match is weak. Size tells how often a clone was seen (once, few, many) or the class of an expanded clone, and some rows leave it out.

CDR3nt: TGTGCCACCAGCAGGGACAGTCTTAGCCTGTATTTT
CDR3aa: CATSRDSLSLYF
v_gene: TRBV15
d_gene: NA
j_gene: TRBJ2-3
abundance: few

CDR3nt: TGTGCCAGCAGAACGGCGGGGGCGCAGGGGAACACTGAAGCTTTCTTT
CDR3aa: CASRTAGAQGNTEAFF
v_gene: TRBV5-6
d_gene: NA
j_gene: TRBJ1-1
abundance: NA

CDR3nt: TGTGCCAGCAGCCAACGGGGGGCAGGTACTGAAGCTTTCTTT
CDR3aa: CASSQRGAGTEAFF
v_gene: TRBV16
d_gene: NA
j_gene: TRBJ1-1
abundance: few

CDR3nt: TGTGCCAGCAGCCCGGGACTAGCTGGCTCAGATACGCAGTATTTT
CDR3aa: CASSPGLAGSDTQYF
v_gene: TRBV11-3
d_gene: TRBD2
j_gene: TRBJ2-3
abundance: few

CDR3nt: TGTGCCAGCAGCTTAGCGGGGGGCAACGGTGAGCAGTTCTTC
CDR3aa: CASSLAGGNGEQFF
v_gene: TRBV13
d_gene: NA
j_gene: TRBJ2-1
abundance: NA

CDR3nt: TGCGCCAGCAGCTTGGGGGACACAGTTCACACTGAAGCTTTCTTT
CDR3aa: CASSLGDTVHTEAFF
v_gene: TRBV5-1
d_gene: NA
j_gene: TRBJ1-1
abundance: few

CDR3nt: TGTGCCAGCAGTTACTCGAATATCGCTAAAGCTTTCTTT
CDR3aa: CASSYSNIAKAFF
v_gene: TRBV6-5
d_gene: NA
j_gene: TRBJ1-1
abundance: NA

CDR3nt: TGTGCCAGCAGCTTAAGCGCGGGGGTACGTGGCTACACCTTC
CDR3aa: CASSLSAGVRGYTF
v_gene: TRBV13
d_gene: NA
j_gene: TRBJ1-2
abundance: few

CDR3nt: TGTGCCAGCAGTTCCAGTGGGGGGACAGGGCGCGACGAGCAGTACTTC
CDR3aa: CASSSSGGTGRDEQYF
v_gene: TRBV28
d_gene: TRBD1
j_gene: TRBJ2-7
abundance: NA

CDR3nt: TGTGCCAGCAGCTCACAGGGACGGGGGGAGCTGTTTTTT
CDR3aa: CASSSQGRGELFF
v_gene: TRBV7-9
d_gene: NA
j_gene: TRBJ2-2
abundance: NA

CDR3nt: TGTGCCAGCAGGGCGGACAGAGGATCGGGTGGCTACACCTTC
CDR3aa: CASRADRGSGGYTF
v_gene: TRBV11-2
d_gene: NA
j_gene: TRBJ1-2
abundance: NA

CDR3nt: TGTGCCAGCTCACCACGGGGCAGGGCTCCCGAGCAGTACTTC
CDR3aa: CASSPRGRAPEQYF
v_gene: TRBV18
d_gene: NA
j_gene: TRBJ2-7
abundance: few

CDR3nt: TGTGCCACACGCGGGGGGGCGGGTACAGATACGCAGTATTTT
CDR3aa: CATRGGAGTDTQYF
v_gene: TRBV6-5
d_gene: TRBD2
j_gene: TRBJ2-3
abundance: NA

CDR3nt: TGTGCCAGCAGCACACGACCGGGACAGGGAAGCTCCTACGAGCAGTACTTC
CDR3aa: CASSTRPGQGSSYEQYF
v_gene: TRBV21-1
d_gene: NA
j_gene: TRBJ2-7
abundance: few

CDR3nt: TGCAGCGTGGGCCTAGGGGCGGGGGGCTACACCTTC
CDR3aa: CSVGLGAGGYTF
v_gene: TRBV29-1
d_gene: NA
j_gene: TRBJ1-2
abundance: few

CDR3nt: TGTGCCAGCATATCCGGCAGGGTTAACTACAATGAGCAGTTCTTC
CDR3aa: CASISGRVNYNEQFF
v_gene: TRBV21-1
d_gene: NA
j_gene: TRBJ2-1
abundance: NA

CDR3nt: TGTGCCAGCAGCGAGGGGATCACAGGGACTGAAGCTTTCTTT
CDR3aa: CASSEGITGTEAFF
v_gene: TRBV9
d_gene: NA
j_gene: TRBJ1-1
abundance: few

CDR3nt: TGTGCCAGCAGCTCCCGGGAGGGCGGTAAGGGAGAGACCCAGTACTTC
CDR3aa: CASSSREGGKGETQYF
v_gene: TRBV5-4
d_gene: TRBD2
j_gene: TRBJ2-5
abundance: NA

CDR3nt: TGCGCCAGCAGGCCCGGGACAGGGTCATCCTACGAGCAGTACTTC
CDR3aa: CASRPGTGSSYEQYF
v_gene: TRBV5-1
d_gene: TRBD1
j_gene: TRBJ2-7
abundance: few

CDR3nt: TGTGCCAGCAGCTTTTCACCTAGCGGGTCCACAGATACGCAGTATTTT
CDR3aa: CASSFSPSGSTDTQYF
v_gene: TRBV7-8
d_gene: TRBD2
j_gene: TRBJ2-3
abundance: few

CDR3nt: TGTGCCAGCAGCTTGATCGGTGATCAGCCCCAGCATTTT
CDR3aa: CASSLIGDQPQHF
v_gene: TRBV5-6
d_gene: NA
j_gene: TRBJ1-5
abundance: NA

CDR3nt: TGTGCCACCTGTAGCGGGTCCCAAGAGACCCAGTACTTC
CDR3aa: CATCSGSQETQYF
v_gene: TRBV2
d_gene: TRBD2
j_gene: TRBJ2-5
abundance: few

CDR3nt: TGTGCCAGCAGCATCTACAGCTCCTCTGGAAACACCATATATTTT
CDR3aa: CASSIYSSSGNTIYF
v_gene: TRBV11-2
d_gene: NA
j_gene: TRBJ1-3
abundance: NA

CDR3nt: TGCAGCGTTGACTTGGCAGGGCTAGGGGACGAGCAGTACTTC
CDR3aa: CSVDLAGLGDEQYF
v_gene: TRBV29-1
d_gene: NA
j_gene: TRBJ2-7
abundance: few

CDR3nt: TGTGCCAGCAGCCACGGAGCTGGGGCCAACGTCCTGACTTTC
CDR3aa: CASSHGAGANVLTF
v_gene: TRBV4-2
d_gene: NA
j_gene: TRBJ2-6
abundance: NA

CDR3nt: TGTGCCAGCAGTTTGGGACAGGGGGCCGGCGGCTACACCTTC
CDR3aa: CASSLGQGAGGYTF
v_gene: TRBV6-1
d_gene: TRBD1
j_gene: TRBJ1-2
abundance: NA

CDR3nt: TGTGCCAGTAGTATACGAGGGAGAGACATTCAGTACTTC
CDR3aa: CASSIRGRDIQYF
v_gene: TRBV19
d_gene: NA
j_gene: TRBJ2-4
abundance: NA

CDR3nt: TGTGCCAGCAGTTTGGCGGAAATTGGCACTGAAGCTTTCTTT
CDR3aa: CASSLAEIGTEAFF
v_gene: TRBV28
d_gene: NA
j_gene: TRBJ1-1
abundance: NA

CDR3nt: TGTGCCAGCAGCTTGGGTCCCGGGACAGGTTGGGGATTCAATGAGCAGTTCTTC
CDR3aa: CASSLGPGTGWGFNEQFF
v_gene: TRBV11-2
d_gene: TRBD1
j_gene: TRBJ2-1
abundance: few

CDR3nt: TGTGCCAGCAGCTTGGAGGCCAGGGACTACGAGCAGTACTTC
CDR3aa: CASSLEARDYEQYF
v_gene: TRBV5-4
d_gene: NA
j_gene: TRBJ2-7
abundance: few

CDR3nt: TGTGCCAGCACCTTAGGACAGGGGGCAAATTCACCCCTCCACTTT
CDR3aa: CASTLGQGANSPLHF
v_gene: TRBV6-5
d_gene: TRBD1
j_gene: TRBJ1-6
abundance: NA

CDR3nt: TGTGCCAGCAGACGGGGGATTGGGTCCTACGAGCAGTACTTC
CDR3aa: CASRRGIGSYEQYF
v_gene: TRBV7-2
d_gene: NA
j_gene: TRBJ2-7
abundance: few

CDR3nt: TGTGCCACCGGACAGTTCGCAGAGACCCAGTACTTC
CDR3aa: CATGQFAETQYF
v_gene: TRBV19
d_gene: NA
j_gene: TRBJ2-5
abundance: NA

CDR3nt: TGCACCAGCAGCGAGGGGGCGGGCTACGAGCAGTACTTC
CDR3aa: CTSSEGAGYEQYF
v_gene: TRBV5-1
d_gene: TRBD1
j_gene: TRBJ2-7
abundance: NA

CDR3nt: TGTGCCAGCAGCCCGAGCGGGGGAGCTTCCTACGAGCAGTACTTC
CDR3aa: CASSPSGGASYEQYF
v_gene: TRBV7-2
d_gene: TRBD2
j_gene: TRBJ2-7
abundance: few

CDR3nt: TGTGCCAGCAGCCAAGATCGGGGAAGACCGTCCACGACCCAGTACTTC
CDR3aa: CASSQDRGRPSTTQYF
v_gene: TRBV4-2
d_gene: NA
j_gene: TRBJ2-5
abundance: NA

CDR3nt: TGTGCCAGTAGTTCTACTCAGGGTCGGCGAGGAGCTTTCTTT
CDR3aa: CASSSTQGRRGAFF
v_gene: TRBV19
d_gene: NA
j_gene: TRBJ1-1
abundance: few

CDR3nt: NA
CDR3aa: CASTFGSNYGYTF
v_gene: TRBV7-9
d_gene: NA
j_gene: TRBJ1-2
abundance: NA

CDR3nt: TGTGCTAGCAGCTTAGCCTCGGGAACCGGGGAGCTGTTTTTT
CDR3aa: CASSLASGTGELFF
v_gene: TRBV7-7
d_gene: NA
j_gene: TRBJ2-2
abundance: NA

CDR3nt: TGTGCCAGTAGTCCCAGGGTTATCCATGAGCAGTTCTTC
CDR3aa: CASSPRVIHEQFF
v_gene: TRBV19
d_gene: NA
j_gene: TRBJ2-1
abundance: NA

CDR3nt: TGTGCCAGCAGCCAATCTAGTTCTCCCTACGAGCAGTACTTC
CDR3aa: CASSQSSSPYEQYF
v_gene: TRBV4-2
d_gene: NA
j_gene: TRBJ2-7
abundance: NA

CDR3nt: TGCAGCGCCGGAGCGGGGGCCGGCGATACGCAGTATTTT
CDR3aa: CSAGAGAGDTQYF
v_gene: TRBV29-1
d_gene: TRBD2
j_gene: TRBJ2-3
abundance: few

CDR3nt: TGCGCCAGCAGCGGGCAGTTTGGCACCGGGGAGCTGTTTTTT
CDR3aa: CASSGQFGTGELFF
v_gene: TRBV5-1
d_gene: NA
j_gene: TRBJ2-2
abundance: few

CDR3nt: TGTGCCAGCAGCGTATTGACAGGGGGCGCGGATACGCAGTATTTT
CDR3aa: CASSVLTGGADTQYF
v_gene: TRBV7-9
d_gene: TRBD1
j_gene: TRBJ2-3
abundance: few

CDR3nt: TGTGCCAGCAGCCTCGACGGGGACACCATATATTTT
CDR3aa: CASSLDGDTIYF
v_gene: TRBV7-8
d_gene: NA
j_gene: TRBJ1-3
abundance: few

CDR3nt: TGTGCCAGTAGTATGACAGGGGACGTGTACAATGAGCAGTTCTTC
CDR3aa: CASSMTGDVYNEQFF
v_gene: TRBV19
d_gene: TRBD1
j_gene: TRBJ2-1
abundance: few